A single count supports the clone carrying this T cell receptor beta chain. The antigen is unknown. This entry comes from a study of CD8 T cells in Susac syndrome. Study-wide results and caveats: It was acknowledged in the study that its TCR sequencing and HLA analysis involved a relatively small number of individuals.

Sequencing of TCR beta drew on CD8+ and CD4+ T cells from blood. The RNA input was roughly 0.45 to 1 ug, and it was reverse transcribed with random hexamers. Multiplex PCR with immunoSEQ amplified the TCR beta CDR3 across 54 Vbeta and 13 Jbeta. TCRdb used MiXCR to reprocess the immunoSEQ multiplex PCR reads, holding one entry per CDR3 protein. The sample gives about 440,000 distinct CDR3 sequences, around 85% of which show up once; roughly 0.1% is in the top ten. The sample comprised CD8+ T cells from PBMCs. This clonotype was sampled from a human donor with multiple sclerosis.

This chain's CDR3 is CASSLEERVMGEDTQYF. The CDR3 DNA is TGTGCCAGCAGCTTAGAGGAGCGGGTCATGGGGGAAGATACGCAGTATTTT. The chain recombines TRBV13 with TRBJ2-3; tentative D call: TRBD2 (6 bases). Trimming took off 1 base at V and 5 bases at J, with 19 bases between the two ends. Per the germline V gene, CDR1 is PRHDT and CDR2 is FYEKMQ (reference sequence). The CDR3 consists of 17 residues.